The 22 T cell receptor beta chains below were found in one sample sequenced in a study of cytomegalovirus exposure and HLA in healthy donors. PCR employed 60 Vbeta and 13 Jbeta primers. Profiling relied on immunoSEQ multiplex PCR, and the TCRdb table lists in-frame clones only, not all of them. The sample contains 220,000 or so clones, more than 60% of which appear only once. The sample comprised PBMCs. The receptors were sampled from a woman aged 30 to 39 in good health and CMV-seronegative.

Regarding this clone: The CDR3 end shows no conserved phenylalanine or tryptophan, and so a read error is likely. The chain joins TRBV29-1 to TRBJ2-3; D not resolved. Germline V lookup: CDR1 SQVTM, CDR2 ANQGSEA. Trimming cost V 8 bases and J 6 bases, with 18 bases left between them. The CDR3 has 13 amino acids. CDR3 amino acids: CSSSGLQVDTQYL. The DNA for the CDR3 is TGCAGCTCCTCCGGCCTCCAGGTGGATACGCAGTATTTG.

V gene TRBV27 combines with J gene TRBJ2-3; 11 bases fit TRBD2. V was clipped by 6 bases and J by 0 bases; unmatched bases: 2. Germline V lookup: CDR1 MNHEY, CDR2 SMNVEV (reference sequence). The length of the CDR3 is 15 residues. For the CDR3, the DNA is TGTGCCAGCAGCCGACTAGCGGGAAGCACAGATACGCAGTATTTT. The encoded protein is CASSRLAGSTDTQYF.

J is TRBJ2-3 and V is TRBV11-1; TRBD2 might be the D (5 bases). V lost 2 bases, J lost 6 bases, and 9 bases lay in between. This CDR3 comprises 13 residues. CDR1 is SGHAT, CDR2 FQDESV, per germline (reference sequence). This CDR3 is CASSLLATDTQYF. CDR3 nucleotide sequence: TGTGCCAGCAGCTTACTAGCTACCGATACGCAGTATTTT.

Note on this clone: Other DNA sequences in the sample encode the same CDR3. The chain recombines TRBV5-1 with TRBJ1-5; 10 nucleotides line up with TRBD1. Germline V gives CDR1 SGHRS, CDR2 YFSETQ. V shed 4 bases and J 5 bases; nucleotides not matched to a gene: 3. The CDR3 has 14 residues. As DNA, the CDR3 is TGCGCCAGCAGCCCCGGACAGGGGGATCAGCCCCAGCATTTT. Translation gives CASSPGQGDQPQHF.

V usage is TRBV27 and J usage is TRBJ2-1; 9 nucleotides line up with TRBD1. The V gene end was trimmed by 5 bases and the J gene end by 14 bases; junction bases not matched to a gene: 13. CDR1 is MNHEY, CDR2 SMNVEV, per germline (reference sequence). The CDR3 contains 14 residues. This CDR3 is CASSPNSSGQGEFF. The CDR3 DNA is TGTGCCAGCAGTCCTAATTCATCGGGACAGGGAGAGTTCTTC.

This clone turned up a few times. This chain joins TRBV9 and TRBJ2-4; 9 bases agree with TRBD1. V gave up 4 bases and J gave up 6 bases; unmatched junction bases: 2. Germline CDR1 SGDLS, CDR2 YYNGEE. The length of the CDR3 is 13 residues. CDR3 region: CASSRTGANIQYF. CDR3 nucleotides: TGTGCCAGCAGCCGGACAGGGGCAAACATTCAGTACTTC.

The rearrangement uses TRBV11-2 and TRBJ2-5, with TRBD2 matching 9 bases. Per the germline V gene, CDR1 is SGHAT and CDR2 is FQNNGV. The CDR3 has 15 residues. After removal of 4 bases from V and 5 bases from J, the junction contained 8 bases not matched to a gene. CDR3 in DNA: TGTGCCAGCAGCTCTGGCGGGAGGGCCGGGGAGACCCAGTACTTC. Protein sequence: CASSSGGRAGETQYF.

The chain links TRBV6-5 to TRBJ1-3; 9 bases map to TRBD1. Trimming took 0 bases from V and 4 from J; bases not matched to a gene: 4. The CDR3 extends over 16 amino acids. Germline CDR1 reads MNHEY; CDR2 reads SVGAGI. CDR3 sequence reads: CASSYSTGTGGNTIYF. CDR3 sequence (DNA): TGTGCCAGCAGTTACTCAACCGGGACAGGGGGAAACACCATATATTTT.

This CDR3 reads CASSPPGYNEQFF. DNA for the CDR3: TGTGCCAGCAGCCCACCAGGGTACAATGAGCAGTTCTTC. The chain combines TRBV7-3 with TRBJ2-1; D possibly corresponds to TRBD1 (5 bases). The CDR3 length is 13 residues. Germline V lookup: CDR1 SGHTA, CDR2 FQGTGA. Deletions cut 5 bases from V and 4 bases from J, with 9 bases between. Looking up the rest from reference TRBV7-3 and TRBJ2-1 gives the full variable domain: GAGVSQTPSNKVTEKGKYVELRCDPISGHTALYWYRQSLGQGPEFLIYFQGTGAADDSGLPNDRFFAVRPEGSVSTLKIQRTERGDSAVYLCASSPPGYNEQFFGPGTRLTVL.

The DNA for the CDR3 is TGTGCCAGCAGTGGGACAGGGGCCGGGGAGCTGTTTTTT. This sequence encodes CASSGTGAGELFF. The chain couples TRBV6-5 to TRBJ2-2; 10 bases are a match to TRBD1. The CDR3 loop spans 13 amino acids. V was pared by 5 bases and J by 6 bases, with 0 bases of the junction left unmatched. CDR1 is MNHEY and CDR2 is SVGAGI in the germline V gene.

This sequence joins TRBV6-5 and TRBJ1-6, with D tentatively TRBD1 (6 bases). The germline V gene encodes CDR1 MNHEY and CDR2 SVGAGI. CDR3 length: 15 residues. V gave up 4 bases and J gave up 9 bases, with 16 bases separating them. In DNA form, the CDR3 reads TGTGCCAGCAGTTCCGGGACCTGGGGGCCTTCACCCCTCCACTTT. This sequence encodes CASSSGTWGPSPLHF.

Regarding this clone: Its ends do not fully match the called genes, so a read error is possible. The J gene is TRBJ2-1, the V gene TRBV7-7; TRBD2 agrees at 10 bases. Germline lookup yields CDR1 SSHAT and CDR2 FNYEAQ (reference sequence). The CDR3 has 18 amino acids. CDR3 loop: CASSLDPLPTSGYNEQFF. Here the CDR3 DNA reads TGTGCTAGCAGCTTGGACCCCCTCCCGACTAGCGGGTACAATGAGCAGTTCTTC.

In DNA, the CDR3 is TGCGCCAGCAGCTTGGCCGGCGGGGGGCCTGAGACCCAGTACTTC. It encodes CASSLAGGGPETQYF. The rearrangement links TRBV5-1 to TRBJ2-5; 8 bases are shared with TRBD2. Trimming at V came to 0 bases and at J to 5 bases, leaving 6 bases not matched to a gene. Germline CDR1 is SGHRS and CDR2 is YFSETQ. CDR3 length: 15 residues.

The CDR3 region is CASSLAGNTEAFF. Here the CDR3 DNA reads TGTGCCAGCAGCTTGGCAGGGAACACTGAAGCTTTCTTT. This chain links TRBV13 with TRBJ1-1; D gene unclear. V was clipped by 3 bases and J by 1 base, with 6 bases between them. CDR1 and CDR2 from the germline V gene are PRHDT and FYEKMQ (reference sequence). CDR3 size: 13 residues.

In its sample, this clone was seen a few times. The gene calls are TRBV7-6 and TRBJ2-5; D is unclear. The CDR3 has 13 amino acids. Germline CDR1 is SGHVS and CDR2 is FNYEAQ. Trimming pared 1 base from V and 5 bases from J, leaving 8 bases between. CDR3 amino acids: CASSLGASETQYF. CDR3 DNA: TGTGCCAGCAGCTTAGGAGCCTCGGAGACCCAGTACTTC. The entire variable domain, with the rest obtained from reference TRBV7-6 and TRBJ2-5, is as follows: GAGVSQSPRYKVTKRGQDVALRCDPISGHVSLYWYRQALGQGPEFLTYFNYEAQQDKSGLPNDRFSAERPEGSISTLTIQRTEQRDSAMYRCASSLGASETQYFGPGTRLLVL.

This clone appeared a single time. Its ends do not fully match the called genes, so a read error is possible. The chain is built from TRBV7-7 and TRBJ1-4; 10 nucleotides line up with TRBD1. This CDR3 is 20 amino acids long. In germline, CDR1 is SSHAT, CDR2 FNYEAQ (reference sequence). CDR3 residues: CASSSCPGTGVGGINEKLFF. The DNA for the CDR3 is TGTGCTAGCAGCTCTTGTCCCGGGACAGGGGTCGGAGGAATTAATGAAAAACTGTTTTTT.

This chain uses TRBV6-4 with TRBJ2-7; TRBD2 matches at 9 bases. The germline V gene has CDR1 MRHNA and CDR2 SNTAGT. J gave up 2 bases and V 4 bases, and 6 bases lay outside the gene matches. The CDR3 covers 15 residues. CDR3 residues: CASSAVAGGTYEQYF. As DNA, the CDR3 is TGTGCCAGCAGTGCCGTGGCGGGAGGGACCTACGAGCAGTACTTC.

The table lists this clone with a few counts. The V call is TRBV6-4, the J call TRBJ2-7; TRBD1 matches 9 bases. Germline trimming cut 3 bases from V and 3 bases from J; bases unmatched to any gene: 0. The germline gives CDR1 MRHNA, CDR2 SNTAGT. The CDR3 length is 13 residues. The CDR3, as DNA: TGTGCCAGCAGTGAGGACAGGGGCTACGAGCAGTACTTC. This sequence encodes CASSEDRGYEQYF.

The gene calls are TRBV6-6 and TRBJ2-5, with TRBD2 as a possible D gene (5 bases). The V end lost 6 bases, the J end lost 5 bases, and 22 bases lay between the germline ends. This CDR3 contains 16 residues. Germline values: CDR1 MNHNY, CDR2 SVGAGI (reference sequence). CDR3 residues: CASSARGSNIGETQYF. The CDR3 nucleotides are TGTGCCAGCAGCGCCCGAGGGTCTAATATCGGGGAGACCCAGTACTTC.

This rearrangement joins TRBV19 to TRBJ1-2; possible D gene TRBD1, 5 bases. V lost 6 bases to trimming and J lost 6 bases, with 8 bases between them. Germline V CDR1 and CDR2: LNHDA, SQIVND (reference sequence). The CDR3 spans 11 residues. CDR3 bases: TGTGCCAGTAGGGCAGGGAATGGCTACACCTTC. Protein: CASRAGNGYTF.

This clone was counted only a few times. The J gene is TRBJ1-5, the V gene TRBV6-1, with 8 bases that match TRBD1. After removal of 6 bases from V and 1 base from J, the junction contained 5 bases not matched to a gene. From germline, CDR1 is MNHNS and CDR2 SASEGT. CDR3 length equals 15 residues. The CDR3 region is CASRPQGASNQPQHF. The CDR3 DNA follows: TGTGCCAGCAGACCCCAGGGGGCGAGCAATCAGCCCCAGCATTTT.

J is TRBJ1-1 and V is TRBV7-2, with D hard to call. Trimming took off 2 bases at V and 3 bases at J, with 19 bases between the two ends. The CDR3 runs to 17 residues. Germline V gene lookup returns CDR1 SGHTA and CDR2 FQGNSA. The CDR3 DNA sequence: TGTGCCAGCAGCTTAATAGGTCGGACTCGTGTTCACACTGAAGCTTTCTTT. It yields the protein CASSLIGRTRVHTEAFF.